The rows below give T cell receptor beta chains drawn from one sample of a study of cytotoxic CD8 clonotypes in ibrutinib-treated CLL. This table comes from immunoSEQ multiplex PCR, and its TCRdb copy is limited to in-frame clones, with some not included. The table shows nearly 100,000 clones, with more than 75% occurring only once. The source was PBMCs, collected after 12 months of ibrutinib treatment. The receptors shown here come from a human donor with chronic lymphocytic leukemia. Both conserved end residues are part of each CDR3. A D gene is named only where the DNA matches it firmly. Clone size, where shown, is once, few, many, or a class for clones that have expanded.

v_gene	abundance	j_gene	d_gene	CDR3aa	CDR3nt
TRBV7-9	few	TRBJ2-1	TRBD2	CASSLLAGRVFEQFF	TGTGCCAGCAGCTTATTAGCGGGGAGGGTCTTTGAGCAGTTCTTC
TRBV28	.	TRBJ1-5	.	CASSPPPDRRVEDQPQHF	TGTGCCAGCAGTCCCCCCCCCGACAGGCGCGTAGAGGATCAGCCCCAGCATTTT
TRBV7-9	.	TRBJ1-4	TRBD1	CASSGWTGGSEKLFF	TGTGCCAGCAGCGGATGGACAGGGGGTAGTGAAAAACTGTTTTTT
TRBV29-1	.	TRBJ2-7	TRBD2	CSCRLAPYEQYF	TGCAGCTGTAGACTAGCCCCCTACGAGCAGTACTTC
TRBV4-3	.	TRBJ2-6	.	CASSQEGAGANVLTF	TGCGCCAGCAGCCAAGAGGGGGCAGGGGCCAACGTCCTGACTTTC
TRBV6-5	.	TRBJ2-7	.	CASRGTSAYEQYF	TGTGCCAGCCGGGGGACATCAGCCTACGAGCAGTACTTC
TRBV6-6	.	TRBJ2-7	.	CASSYKQTASYEQYF	TGTGCCAGCAGTTATAAACAGACAGCCTCCTACGAGCAGTACTTC
TRBV10-1	.	TRBJ2-2	.	CASSEGSTGELFF	TGCGCCAGCAGTGAGGGGTCGACCGGGGAGCTGTTTTTT
TRBV19	.	TRBJ1-2	.	CASSIGTGYTF	TGTGCCAGTAGTATAGGTACAGGTTACACCTTC
TRBV30	.	TRBJ1-3	.	CAWRVRGVGNTIYF	TGTGCCTGGAGGGTTCGTGGAGTCGGAAACACCATATATTTT
TRBV7-8	.	TRBJ2-7	TRBD2	CASSLASGGVSSYEQYF	TGTGCCAGCAGCTTAGCCAGCGGGGGTGTTAGCTCCTACGAGCAGTACTTC
TRBV7-2	.	TRBJ2-1	.	CASSSNRNEQFF	TGTGCCAGCAGCTCTAACAGGAATGAGCAGTTCTTC
TRBV4-1	once	TRBJ2-7	TRBD1	CASSQGWGRGQGSGRSEQYF	TGCGCCAGCAGCCAAGGTTGGGGCCGGGGACAGGGGTCTGGGCGCTCCGAGCAGTACTTC
TRBV4-1	.	TRBJ1-3	TRBD1	CASSQDYRGSGNTIYF	TGCGCCAGCAGCCAAGATTACAGGGGCTCTGGAAACACCATATATTTT
TRBV28	.	TRBJ1-5	.	CASSPAGPQHF	TGTGCCAGCAGTCCCGCGGGGCCCCAGCATTTT
TRBV10-3	.	TRBJ1-5	TRBD1	CAIRQGADQPQHF	TGTGCCATCAGACAGGGGGCCGATCAGCCCCAGCATTTT
TRBV30	few	TRBJ1-6	.	CAWRLLASYNSPLHF	TGTGCCTGGAGGCTGCTGGCTTCCTATAATTCACCCCTCCACTTT
TRBV11-2	.	TRBJ1-1	.	CASSFTANTEAFF	TGTGCCAGCAGCTTTACAGCGAACACTGAAGCTTTCTTT
TRBV19	.	TRBJ1-3	.	CASSSTQGGNTIYF	TGTGCCAGTAGTTCCACCCAAGGAGGAAACACCATATATTTT
TRBV19	.	TRBJ2-2	.	CASSIRTTGELFF	TGTGCCAGTAGTATTCGAACCACCGGGGAGCTGTTTTTT
TRBV9	once	TRBJ1-2	.	CASSPRTSYSYTF	TGTGCCAGCAGCCCGCGGACCTCCTATAGCTACACCTTC
TRBV2	.	TRBJ1-6	TRBD1	CASNPGQGHWDSPLHF	TGTGCCAGCAATCCGGGACAGGGGCATTGGGATTCACCCCTCCACTTT
TRBV5-1	.	TRBJ1-1	TRBD1	CASRQLDRGTTNTEAFF	TGCGCCAGCAGGCAACTAGACAGGGGCACGACGAACACTGAAGCTTTCTTT
TRBV19	.	TRBJ1-4	TRBD1	CASSPRGQATNEKLFF	TGTGCCAGTAGTCCCCGCGGACAGGCTACTAATGAAAAACTGTTTTTT
TRBV6-4	.	TRBJ1-6	TRBD1	CASSLEGQANSPLHF	TGTGCCAGCAGCCTAGAGGGACAGGCAAATTCACCCCTCCACTTT
TRBV5-4	few	TRBJ2-2	.	CASSFPGGGGGKLFF	TGTGCCAGCAGCTTTCCCGGGGGAGGCGGCGGGAAGCTGTTTTTT
TRBV7-2	.	TRBJ2-3	.	CASSSQGQTTQYF	TGTGCCAGCAGCTCACAGGGTCAGACCACGCAGTATTTT
TRBV5-1	.	TRBJ2-5	TRBD1	CASSLASTGEETQYF	TGCGCCAGCAGCTTGGCCTCGACAGGGGAAGAGACCCAGTACTTC
TRBV25-1	.	TRBJ1-4	.	CASSEEGVPNEKLFF	TGTGCCAGCAGTGAAGAGGGGGTGCCTAATGAAAAACTGTTTTTT
TRBV28	.	TRBJ1-5	TRBD1	CASRLTGQAQPQHF	TGTGCCAGCAGATTAACTGGACAGGCTCAGCCCCAGCATTTT
TRBV5-1	.	TRBJ2-2	TRBD1	CASSPGQGPPGELFF	TGCGCCAGCAGCCCCGGACAGGGGCCCCCCGGGGAGCTGTTTTTT
TRBV14	.	TRBJ2-7	.	CASSRDRIIQYF	TGTGCCAGCAGCCGAGACAGAATAATACAGTACTTC
TRBV7-8	.	TRBJ2-1	TRBD1	CASSLRTGGYNEQFF	TGTGCCAGCAGCTTGAGGACAGGGGGTTACAATGAGCAGTTCTTC
TRBV19	.	TRBJ1-4	.	CASSLARPNEKLFF	TGTGCCAGCTCGTTGGCCAGACCAAATGAAAAACTGTTTTTT
TRBV29-1	.	TRBJ2-5	.	CSVDPTGGETQYF	TGCAGCGTTGATCCGACAGGAGGAGAGACCCAGTACTTC
TRBV10-1	.	TRBJ1-1	TRBD1	CASSDPGQGNTEAFF	TGCGCCAGCAGTGACCCGGGACAGGGCAACACTGAAGCTTTCTTT
TRBV27	once	TRBJ2-7	TRBD2	CASRTLGGAGEQYF	TGTGCCAGCAGAACCCTCGGGGGGGCCGGCGAGCAGTACTTC